The clone carrying this TCR beta chain was recorded at least ten times. Antigen unknown. The junction does not match germline at one end; this may be a read error. From RNA, the CDR3 regions of TCR beta chains were amplified and sequenced. Amplification began with first-round RT-PCR using HTBI primers, then second-round multiplex PCR was performed. TCRdb re-derived calls from the multiplex PCR reads in MiXCR, one entry per CDR3 protein. The profile shows about 210,000 distinct CDR3 sequences, approximately 28% of them singletons. Those donors who had ophthalmopathy presented with moderate-to-severe activity, a CAS of ≥3, a NOSPECS of ≥4 and a duration under 3 months. Excluded: other autoimmune disease, uncontrolled infection, pregnancy or lactation. The CDR3 consists of 15 residues. The entry originates in a study of Graves' ophthalmopathy and Graves' hyperthyroidism. Whole-study findings and limits: The model flagged ophthalmopathy progression at 65% to 71% sensitivity and under 75% specificity. A model built from 13 signatures distinguished ophthalmopathy from stable hyperthyroidism with roughly 85% sensitivity and about 84% specificity.

The sample comprised peripheral blood. The TCR comes from a man aged 45-65 years with Graves' ophthalmopathy. The chain carries TRBV12-3 or TRBV12-4 and TRBJ2-7; tentatively, D is TRBD2 (6 bases). The CDR3 DNA reads as TGTGCCAGCAGTTTATCCTCTCGCGGGACGTACGGGCAGTACTTC. Its protein product is CASSLSSRGTYGQYF.